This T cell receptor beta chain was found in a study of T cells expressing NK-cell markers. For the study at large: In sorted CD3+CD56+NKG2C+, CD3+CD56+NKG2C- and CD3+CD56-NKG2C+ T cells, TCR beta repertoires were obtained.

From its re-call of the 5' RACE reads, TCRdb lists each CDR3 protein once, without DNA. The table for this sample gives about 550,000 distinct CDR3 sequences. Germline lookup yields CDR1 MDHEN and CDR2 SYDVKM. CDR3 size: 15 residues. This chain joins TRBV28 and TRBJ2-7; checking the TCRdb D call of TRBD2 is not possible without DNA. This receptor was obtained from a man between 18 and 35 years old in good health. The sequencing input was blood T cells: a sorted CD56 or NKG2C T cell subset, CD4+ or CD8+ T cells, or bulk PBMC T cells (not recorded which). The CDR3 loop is CASSALPGLAQVQYF.